This T cell receptor (beta chain) was sequenced during a study of control samples from healthy donors and cancer patients. Trimming stripped 7 bases from V and 0 bases from J, with 10 bases between. Germline values: CDR1 SNHLY, CDR2 FYNNEI. The CDR3 runs 15 residues. Clones were sequenced by immunoSEQ multiplex PCR, and TCRdb holds only the in-frame ones, with some missing. The data show 90,000 to 150,000 clones, with around 88% seen just once and roughly 3.2% held by the top ten. The chain employs TRBV2 and TRBJ2-6; maybe TRBD1 (6 bases). This sequence was found in a man in his forties or fifties in good health. Sequenced material: blood. The CDR3 DNA reads TGTGCCAGCATGCTACAGGGCTCTGGGGCCAACGTCCTGACTTTC. Translated, it gives CASMLQGSGANVLTF.